This T cell receptor (beta chain) was obtained from a study of blood T cells in healthy people across ages. Study findings and constraints: Estimates based on one million T cells were treated as lower bounds.

A second about 6 to 11 cycle PCR used barcoded and J-beta primers. Template switching added a 12-random-nucleotide identifier to every cDNA molecule. From the 5' RACE reads, TCRdb called clonotypes with MiXCR, one entry per CDR3 protein. The sample yields about 1.4 million distinct CDR3 sequences, around 59% seen once. With respect to this clonotype: Its specificity is unknown.

CDR3 length: 17 residues. CDR1 is LGHDT, CDR2 YNNKEL, per germline (reference sequence). The J segment lost 6 bases and the V segment lost 4 bases, leaving 10 bases of the junction unmatched. The sample taken for sequencing was blood. This clonotype was obtained from a young man in good health. This chain uses TRBV3-1 with TRBJ2-2, with 11 bases fitting TRBD2. CDR3 loop: CASSPTLLAGGAGELFF. As DNA, the CDR3 is TGTGCCAGCAGCCCGACCCTCCTAGCGGGAGGTGCCGGGGAGCTGTTTTTT.